These 22 T cell receptor beta chains share one sample of origin, sequenced in a study of T cells in Graves' hyperthyroidism and ophthalmopathy (dated by TCRdb to the late 2010s). Libraries were built with multiplex PCR. Instrument used: Illumina HiSeq 2000. The TCR beta CDR3 regions were amplified from the RNA transcripts. The TCR CDR3 was subjected to a first round of RT-PCR using the HTBI primer set and the Qiagen OneStep RT-PCR kit. Using fastp at Q25 and MiXCR, TCRdb reprocessed the public reads and kept productive beta chains. Entries are consolidated by CDR3 protein sequence, retaining the most common genes and DNA. The sample profile shows hundreds of thousands of distinct CDR3 sequences; about 20% of them were found once. The top ten constitute under 35% of the sample. Sequenced sample: blood. The origin of the receptors is a man aged 25-40 years with Graves' ophthalmopathy.

The CDR3 DNA sequence: TGTGCCAGCAGCTATAGACAGGGGGCGAACACTGAAGCTTTCTTT. This translates into CASSYRQGANTEAFF. The chain links TRBV7-8 to TRBJ1-1; 10 bases map to TRBD1. The germline V gene encodes CDR1 SGHVS and CDR2 FQNEAQ. The V segment lost 4 bases and the J segment 1 base; nucleotides outside the gene matches: 3. The CDR3 covers 15 residues.

V is TRBV25-1 and J is TRBJ1-1, with 7 bases that match TRBD1. Germline V gene sequence: CDR1 MGHDK, CDR2 SYGVNS. The CDR3 covers 13 residues. V trimming: 6 bases; J trimming: 11 bases; junction bases outside the gene matches: 12. CDR3 in DNA: TGTGCCAGCAGGATCTTAGAGGGGGCGGCGGCTTTCTTT. Translation: CASRILEGAAAFF. Full variable domain (remainder filled in from reference TRBV25-1 and TRBJ1-1): EADIYQTPRYLVIGTGKKITLECSQTMGHDKMYWYQQDPGMELHLIHYSYGVNSTEKGDLSSESTVSRIRTEHFPLTLESARPSHTSQYLCASRILEGAAAFFGQGTRLTVV.

The chain uses TRBV15 and TRBJ2-7; D gene unclear. Germline CDR1 LNHNV, CDR2 YYDKDF (reference sequence). This CDR3 has 15 amino acids. V lost 3 bases and J 2 bases, leaving 14 bases between the germline ends. The CDR3 is CATSRSRTDPYEQYF. CDR3 in DNA: TGTGCCACCAGCAGGTCTAGGACGGACCCCTACGAGCAGTACTTC.

The chain uses TRBV5-1 and TRBJ2-2; D gene ambiguous. V was clipped by 0 bases and J by 6 bases, with 6 bases between them. The germline V gene encodes CDR1 SGHRS and CDR2 YFSETQ. The CDR3 runs 13 residues. The CDR3 region is CASSLESAGELFF. In DNA form, the CDR3 reads TGCGCCAGCAGCTTGGAGTCGGCCGGGGAGCTGTTTTTT.

This clonotype was observed a handful of times. This chain links TRBV2 with TRBJ2-1; D is possibly TRBD1 or TRBD2 (5 bases each). V gave up 4 bases and J gave up 3 bases, with 10 bases separating them. CDR1 is SNHLY and CDR2 is FYNNEI in the germline V gene. This CDR3 region has 14 residues. This CDR3 is CASSVGESYNEQFF. CDR3 sequence (DNA): TGTGCCAGCAGTGTGGGGGAAAGCTACAATGAGCAGTTCTTC.

This clonotype appeared many times. The CDR3 protein is CASSLKGQGAGNTEAFF. The CDR3 DNA sequence: TGTGCCAGCAGTTTAAAGGGACAGGGAGCAGGGAACACTGAAGCTTTCTTT. The chain joins TRBV27 to TRBJ1-1, with TRBD1 matching over 9 bases. CDR1 and CDR2 from the germline V gene are MNHEY and SMNVEV (reference sequence). There are 17 residues in the CDR3. V shed 2 bases, J shed 1 base, and the junction held 8 bases outside the gene matches.

This clonotype was seen ten or more times. The chain carries TRBV11-2 and TRBJ2-1, with D hard to call. This CDR3 comprises 15 residues. Germline lookup yields CDR1 SGHAT and CDR2 FQNNGV. V was shortened by 5 bases and J by 2 bases, with 13 bases between the two germline ends. The CDR3 spells CASSLDTAAYNEQFF. The DNA for the CDR3 is TGTGCCAGCAGCCTCGACACGGCAGCCTACAATGAGCAGTTCTTC. The full variable domain, rest sourced from reference TRBV11-2 and TRBJ2-1, is EAGVAQSPRYKIIEKRQSVAFWCNPISGHATLYWYQQILGQGPKLLIQFQNNGVVDDSQLPKDRFSAERLKGVDSTLKIQPAKLEDSAVYLCASSLDTAAYNEQFFGPGTRLTVL.

The chain carries TRBV4-2 and TRBJ2-5; 7 bases map to TRBD2. There are 14 residues in the CDR3. V was clipped by 1 base and J by 5 bases; unmatched bases: 4. Germline-derived CDR1 and CDR2 are LGHNA and YNFKEQ. CDR3 in DNA: TGTGCCAGCAGCCAAGTCGCCGGGGGGGAGACCCAGTACTTC. Translation: CASSQVAGGETQYF.

The V and J genes are TRBV20-1 and TRBJ1-5; possible D gene TRBD1, 6 bases. Trimming cost V 3 bases and J 0 bases, with 12 bases left between them. CDR1 and CDR2 (germline): DFQATT, SNEGSKA (reference sequence). CDR3 length equals 15 residues. DNA for the CDR3: TGCAGTGCTAGGGACAGCCCTTATAGCAATCAGCCCCAGCATTTT. This translates into CSARDSPYSNQPQHF.

The chain uses TRBV20-1 and TRBJ2-7; perhaps TRBD2 as D (6 bases). The CDR3 runs 13 residues. Per germline, CDR1 DFQATT and CDR2 SNEGSKA (reference sequence). The germline V and J ends were trimmed by 6 bases and 3 bases, with 15 bases remaining between them. The CDR3 sequence: CSAELAQIYEQYF. The CDR3 DNA is TGCAGTGCGGAACTAGCACAAATCTACGAGCAGTACTTC.

The V gene is TRBV12-3 or TRBV12-4, the J gene TRBJ2-5, with a weak D call TRBD2 (5 bases). The CDR3 runs to 16 residues. The V end lost 6 bases, the J end lost 0 bases, and 17 bases lay between the germline ends. The CDR3 protein is CASSKAPPGYQETQYF. CDR3 sequence (DNA): TGTGCCAGCAGCAAAGCTCCACCGGGGTACCAAGAGACCCAGTACTTC.

This clonotype was found a few times. The rearrangement links TRBV10-2 to TRBJ2-1; D is unresolved. V lost 4 bases to trimming and J lost 3 bases, with 13 bases between them. Per the germline V gene, CDR1 is WSHSY and CDR2 is SAAADI. CDR3 length: 15 residues. This CDR3 reads CASSGRPTIYNEQFF. Written as DNA, the CDR3 is TGCGCCAGCAGTGGTAGACCAACCATCTACAATGAGCAGTTCTTC.

This clonotype was found a few times. The chain combines TRBV20-1 with TRBJ1-1; no clear D. The CDR3 has 15 amino acids. From germline, CDR1 is DFQATT and CDR2 SNEGSKA (reference sequence). V was clipped by 3 bases and J by 0 bases, with 14 bases between them. The CDR3 nucleotides read TGCAGTGCTAGGGGCTATTCCTTAATGAACACTGAAGCTTTCTTT. It yields the protein CSARGYSLMNTEAFF.

This rearrangement joins TRBV6-1 to TRBJ1-6; 7 bases map to TRBD1. J gave up 0 bases and V 4 bases, and 3 bases lay outside the gene matches. Looked up from germline, CDR1 is MNHNS and CDR2 is SASEGT. The CDR3 is 16 amino acids. CDR3 bases: TGTGCCAGCAGTGGTCGGGACAGCTCCTATAATTCACCCCTCCACTTT. Protein sequence: CASSGRDSSYNSPLHF.

As for this clonotype: A much larger clonotype is one base distant, so this may be a read error. The chain couples TRBV7-6 to TRBJ1-1; D is possibly TRBD1 (6 bases). The CDR3 is 14 amino acids. From germline, CDR1 is SGHVS and CDR2 FNYEAQ. The ends were cut back, 1 base at V and 5 bases at J, with 11 bases in the middle. In DNA, the CDR3 is TGTGCCAGCAGCTTAGTGGGGAGGGGGACTGAAGCTTTCTTT. Protein sequence: CASSLVGRGTEAFF.

The rearrangement links TRBV24-1 to TRBJ2-1; TRBD2 matches at 11 bases. Germline CDR1 and CDR2: KGHDR and SFDVKD. J gave up 6 bases and V 10 bases, and 10 bases lay outside the gene matches. This CDR3 has 15 amino acids. The CDR3 bases are TGTGCCACTAGACCCGGGACTAGCGGCTCCAATGAGCAGTTCTTC. Its translation is CATRPGTSGSNEQFF.

This clonotype was counted ten times or more. The genes are TRBV28 and TRBJ1-4; no clear D. V was cut by 6 bases and J by 5 bases, with 7 bases left in between. CDR1 and CDR2 (germline): MDHEN, SYDVKM. The CDR3 sequence is 12 residues long. CDR3: CASSEGNEKLFF. The CDR3, as DNA: TGTGCCAGCAGCGAGGGAAATGAAAAACTGTTTTTT.

The chain uses TRBV19 and TRBJ2-3; a weak D match, TRBD2 (6 bases). The CDR3 consists of 12 residues. V was pared by 0 bases and J by 8 bases, with 6 bases between. Germline CDR1 and CDR2: LNHDA and SQIVND (reference sequence). The CDR3 DNA sequence: TGTGCCAGTAGTATAGAGGGGGGTACGCAGTATTTT. This encodes CASSIEGGTQYF. Filled out from reference TRBV19 and TRBJ2-3, the complete variable domain reads DGGITQSPKYLFRKEGQNVTLSCEQNLNHDAMYWYRQDPGQGLRLIYYSQIVNDFQKGDIAEGYSVSREKKESFPLTVTSAQKNPTAFYLCASSIEGGTQYFGPGTRLTVL.

As regards this clonotype: Possible read error: a much larger clone is one base away. This chain connects TRBV20-1 to TRBJ2-7; 7 bases fit TRBD1. CDR1 and CDR2 from the germline V gene are DFQATT and SNEGSKA (reference sequence). The CDR3 is made up of 15 amino acids. V was pared by 1 base and J by 3 bases, with 9 bases of the junction left unmatched. The CDR3 coding sequence is TGCAGTGCTAGAGGGGCAGGGGGAATACACTACGAGCAGTACTTC. It encodes CSARGAGGIHYEQYF.

In this sample, this clonotype turned up many times. J is TRBJ1-5 and V is TRBV2; a possible D gene is TRBD1 (5 bases). CDR3 size: 13 residues. The germline V gene has CDR1 SNHLY and CDR2 FYNNEI. Trimming removed 6 bases from V and 4 bases from J, with 10 bases in between. The CDR3, as DNA: TGTGCCAGCAGCCCGACAGAGAATCAGCCCCAGCATTTT. Encoded protein: CASSPTENQPQHF.

This chain joins TRBV12-3 or TRBV12-4 and TRBJ2-6; TRBD2 matches at 8 bases. The junction had 9 bases not matched to a gene; V was cut back by 5 bases and J by 3 bases. This CDR3 is built from 17 residues. The CDR3 sequence: CASSDVSGSFGANVLTF. The CDR3 nucleotides read TGTGCCAGCAGTGACGTGAGCGGGAGCTTTGGGGCCAACGTCCTGACTTTC.

The V and J genes are TRBV20-1 and TRBJ2-3; the match to TRBD2 covers 10 bases. Looked up from germline, CDR1 is DFQATT and CDR2 is SNEGSKA (reference sequence). V gave up 6 bases and J gave up 4 bases; unmatched junction bases: 10. The CDR3 length is 15 residues. The CDR3 protein is CSAGGVAGGPDTQYF. CDR3 nucleotides: TGCAGTGCGGGGGGGGTAGCGGGAGGTCCAGATACGCAGTATTTT.